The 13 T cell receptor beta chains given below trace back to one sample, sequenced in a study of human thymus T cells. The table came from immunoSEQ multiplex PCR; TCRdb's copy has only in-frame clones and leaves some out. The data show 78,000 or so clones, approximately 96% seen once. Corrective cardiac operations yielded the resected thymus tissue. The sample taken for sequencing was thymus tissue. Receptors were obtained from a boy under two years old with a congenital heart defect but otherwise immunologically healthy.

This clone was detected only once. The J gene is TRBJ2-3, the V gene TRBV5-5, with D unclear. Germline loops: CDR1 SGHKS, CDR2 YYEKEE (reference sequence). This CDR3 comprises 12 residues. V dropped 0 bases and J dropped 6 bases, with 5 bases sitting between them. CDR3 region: CASSLAGDTQYF. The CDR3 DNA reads TGTGCCAGCAGCTTGGCCGGGGATACGCAGTATTTT.

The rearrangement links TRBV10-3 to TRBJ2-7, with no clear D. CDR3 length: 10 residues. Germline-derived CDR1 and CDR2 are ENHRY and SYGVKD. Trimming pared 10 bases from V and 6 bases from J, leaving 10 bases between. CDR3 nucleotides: TGTGCCACCCACCTGGCCGAGCAGTACTTC. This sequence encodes CATHLAEQYF.

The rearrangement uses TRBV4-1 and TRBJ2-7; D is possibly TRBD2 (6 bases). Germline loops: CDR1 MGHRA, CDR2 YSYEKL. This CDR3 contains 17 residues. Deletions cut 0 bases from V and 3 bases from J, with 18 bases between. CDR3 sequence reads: CASSQEGWDAGNYEQYF. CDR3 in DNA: TGCGCCAGCAGCCAAGAAGGCTGGGATGCGGGAAACTACGAGCAGTACTTC.

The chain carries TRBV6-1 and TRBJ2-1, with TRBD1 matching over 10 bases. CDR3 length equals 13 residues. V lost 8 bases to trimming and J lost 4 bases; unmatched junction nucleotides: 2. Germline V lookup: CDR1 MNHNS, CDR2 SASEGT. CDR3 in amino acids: CASGTGAYNEQFF. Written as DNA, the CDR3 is TGTGCCAGCGGGACAGGGGCTTACAATGAGCAGTTCTTC.

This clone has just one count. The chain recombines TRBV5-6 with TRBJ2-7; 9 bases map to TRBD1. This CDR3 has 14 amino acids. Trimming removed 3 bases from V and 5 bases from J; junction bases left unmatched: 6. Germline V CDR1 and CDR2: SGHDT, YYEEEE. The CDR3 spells CASSYGQGSHEQYF. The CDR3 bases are TGTGCCAGCAGCTACGGACAGGGGTCCCACGAGCAGTACTTC.

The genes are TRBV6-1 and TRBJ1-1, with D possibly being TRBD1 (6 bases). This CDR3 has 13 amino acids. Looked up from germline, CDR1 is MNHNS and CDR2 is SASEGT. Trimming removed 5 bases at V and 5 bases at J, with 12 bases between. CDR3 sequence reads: CASSLTGRTEAFF. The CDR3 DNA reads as TGTGCCAGCAGTTTGACAGGAAGGACTGAAGCTTTCTTT.

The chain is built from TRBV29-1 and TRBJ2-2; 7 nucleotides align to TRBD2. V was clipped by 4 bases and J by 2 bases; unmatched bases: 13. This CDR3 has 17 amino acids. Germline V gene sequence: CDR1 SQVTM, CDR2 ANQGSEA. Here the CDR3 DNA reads TGCAGCGTTGTCACGGGGGAGGGGAAAAAAAACACCGGGGAGCTGTTTTTT. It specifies CSVVTGEGKKNTGELFF.

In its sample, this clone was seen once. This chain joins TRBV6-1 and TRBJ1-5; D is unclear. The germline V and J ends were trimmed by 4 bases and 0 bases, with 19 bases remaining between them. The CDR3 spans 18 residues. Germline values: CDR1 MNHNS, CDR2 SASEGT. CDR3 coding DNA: TGTGCCAGCAGTGTGAGTTGGGAGGTGAGAAATAGCAATCAGCCCCAGCATTTT. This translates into CASSVSWEVRNSNQPQHF.

The CDR3 bases are TGTGCCAGCAGCCGTTTACGGGGGGCAGATACGCAGTATTTT. As protein: CASSRLRGADTQYF. The V and J genes are TRBV7-6 and TRBJ2-3; TRBD2 aligns across 7 bases. V was clipped by 5 bases and J by 4 bases; unmatched bases: 6. The CDR3 runs 14 residues. Germline CDR1 reads SGHVS; CDR2 reads FNYEAQ.

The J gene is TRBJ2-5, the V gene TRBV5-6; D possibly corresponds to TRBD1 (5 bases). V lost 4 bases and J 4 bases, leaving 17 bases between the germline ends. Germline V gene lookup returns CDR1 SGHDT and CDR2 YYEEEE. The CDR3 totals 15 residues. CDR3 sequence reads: CASSTRVGEGETQYF. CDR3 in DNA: TGTGCCAGCAGCACCAGGGTTGGGGAAGGAGAGACCCAGTACTTC.

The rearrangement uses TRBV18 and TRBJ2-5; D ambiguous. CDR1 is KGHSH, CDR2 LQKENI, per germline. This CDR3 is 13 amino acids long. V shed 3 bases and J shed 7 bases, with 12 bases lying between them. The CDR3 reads CASSPAPLGTQYF. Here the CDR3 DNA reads TGTGCCAGCTCACCCGCTCCCTTGGGGACCCAGTACTTC. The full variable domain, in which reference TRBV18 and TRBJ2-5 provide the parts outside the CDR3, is NAGVMQNPRHLVRRRGQEARLRCSPMKGHSHVYWYRQLPEEGLKFMVYLQKENIIDESGMPKERFSAEFPKEGPSILRIQQVVRGDSAAYFCASSPAPLGTQYFGPGTRLLVL.

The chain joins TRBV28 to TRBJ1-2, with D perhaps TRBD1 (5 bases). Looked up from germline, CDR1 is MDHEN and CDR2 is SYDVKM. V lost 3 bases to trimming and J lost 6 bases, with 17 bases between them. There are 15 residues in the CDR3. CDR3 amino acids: CASSFVQGGINGYTF. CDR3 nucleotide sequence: TGTGCCAGCAGTTTCGTCCAGGGAGGAATCAATGGCTACACCTTC.

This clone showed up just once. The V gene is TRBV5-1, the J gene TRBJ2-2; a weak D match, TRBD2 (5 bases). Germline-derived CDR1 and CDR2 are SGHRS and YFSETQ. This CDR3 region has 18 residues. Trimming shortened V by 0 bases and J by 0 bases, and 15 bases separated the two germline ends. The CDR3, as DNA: TGCGCCAGCAGCTTGGCCGGACTCGGCCACCCGAACACCGGGGAGCTGTTTTTT. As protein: CASSLAGLGHPNTGELFF.